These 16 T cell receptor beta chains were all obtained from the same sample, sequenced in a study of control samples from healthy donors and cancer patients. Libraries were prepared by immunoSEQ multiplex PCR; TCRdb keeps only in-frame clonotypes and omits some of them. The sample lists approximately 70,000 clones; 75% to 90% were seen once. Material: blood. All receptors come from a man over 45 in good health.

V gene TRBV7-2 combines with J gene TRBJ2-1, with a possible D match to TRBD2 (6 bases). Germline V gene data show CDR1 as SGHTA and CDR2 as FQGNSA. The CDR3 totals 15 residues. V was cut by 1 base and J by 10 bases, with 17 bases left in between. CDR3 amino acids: CASSLVFTSRVEQFF. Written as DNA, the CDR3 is TGTGCCAGCAGCTTAGTGTTTACTAGCAGGGTAGAGCAGTTCTTC.

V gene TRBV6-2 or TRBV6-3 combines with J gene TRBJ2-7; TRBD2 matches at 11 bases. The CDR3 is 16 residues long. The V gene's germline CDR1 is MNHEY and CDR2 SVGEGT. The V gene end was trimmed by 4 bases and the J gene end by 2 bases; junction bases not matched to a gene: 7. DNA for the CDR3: TGTGCCAGCAGTTTTGCTAGCGGGGGGTTTGCCTACGAGCAGTACTTC. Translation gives CASSFASGGFAYEQYF.

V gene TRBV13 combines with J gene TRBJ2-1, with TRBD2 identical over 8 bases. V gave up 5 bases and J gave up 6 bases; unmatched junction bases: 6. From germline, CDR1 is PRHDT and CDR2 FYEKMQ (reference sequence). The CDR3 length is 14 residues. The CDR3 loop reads CASSLAGGLNEQFF. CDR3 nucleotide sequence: TGTGCCAGCAGCCTAGCGGGTGGGCTCAATGAGCAGTTCTTC.

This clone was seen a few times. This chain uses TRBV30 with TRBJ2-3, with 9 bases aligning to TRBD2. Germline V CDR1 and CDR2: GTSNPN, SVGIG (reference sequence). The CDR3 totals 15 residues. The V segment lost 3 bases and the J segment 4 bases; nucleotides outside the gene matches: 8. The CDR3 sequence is CAWRTGGGAADTQYF. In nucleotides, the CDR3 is TGTGCCTGGAGAACGGGCGGGGGGGCCGCAGATACGCAGTATTTT. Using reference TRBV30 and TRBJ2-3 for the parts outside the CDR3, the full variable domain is SQTIHQWPATLVQPVGSPLSLECTVEGTSNPNLYWYRQAAGRGLQLLFYSVGIGQISSEVPQNLSASRPQDRQFILSSKKLLLSDSGFYLCAWRTGGGAADTQYFGPGTRLTVL.

CDR3 protein: CASSDPSGQFANTGELFF. Here the CDR3 DNA reads TGTGCCAGCAGTGACCCATCGGGACAGTTCGCGAACACCGGGGAGCTGTTTTTT. V and J are TRBV25-1 and TRBJ2-2; 7 bases map to TRBD1. The CDR3 consists of 18 residues. Trimming at V came to 3 bases and at J to 0 bases, leaving 10 bases not matched to a gene. Germline V lookup: CDR1 MGHDK, CDR2 SYGVNS.

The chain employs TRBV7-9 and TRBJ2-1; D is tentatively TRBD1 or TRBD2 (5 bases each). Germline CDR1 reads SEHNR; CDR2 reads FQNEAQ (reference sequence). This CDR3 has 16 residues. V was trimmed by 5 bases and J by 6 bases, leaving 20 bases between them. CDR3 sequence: CASSEWGTTGFNEQFF. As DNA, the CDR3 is TGTGCCAGCAGCGAGTGGGGGACCACCGGTTTCAATGAGCAGTTCTTC.

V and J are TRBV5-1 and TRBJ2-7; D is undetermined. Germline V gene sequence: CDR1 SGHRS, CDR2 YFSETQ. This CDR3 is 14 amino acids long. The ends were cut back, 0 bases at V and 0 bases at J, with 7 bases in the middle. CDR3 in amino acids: CASSLDAHSYEQYF. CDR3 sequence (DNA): TGCGCCAGCAGCTTGGATGCCCACTCCTACGAGCAGTACTTC. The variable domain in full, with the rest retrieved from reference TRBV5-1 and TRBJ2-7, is KAGVTQTPRYLIKTRGQQVTLSCSPISGHRSVSWYQQTPGQGLQFLFEYFSETQRNKGNFPGRFSGRQFSNSRSEMNVSTLELGDSALYLCASSLDAHSYEQYFGPGTRLTVT.

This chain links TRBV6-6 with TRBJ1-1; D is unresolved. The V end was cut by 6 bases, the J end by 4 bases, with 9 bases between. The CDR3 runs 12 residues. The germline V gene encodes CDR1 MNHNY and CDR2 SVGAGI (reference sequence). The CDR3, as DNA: TGTGCCAGCAGCCCGTTCTCCACTGAAGCTTTCTTT. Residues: CASSPFSTEAFF.

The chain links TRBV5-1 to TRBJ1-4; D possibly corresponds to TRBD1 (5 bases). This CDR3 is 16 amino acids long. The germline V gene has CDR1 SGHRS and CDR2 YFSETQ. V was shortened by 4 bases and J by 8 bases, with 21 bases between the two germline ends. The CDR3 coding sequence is TGCGCCAGCAGCCTGGGGTTGGGGCAGGGAAACGAAAAACTGTTTTTT. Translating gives CASSLGLGQGNEKLFF.

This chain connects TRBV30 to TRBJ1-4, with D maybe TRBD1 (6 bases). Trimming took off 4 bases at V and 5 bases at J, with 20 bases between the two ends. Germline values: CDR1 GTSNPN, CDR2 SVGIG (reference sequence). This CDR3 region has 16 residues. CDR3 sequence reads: CAWIPLYGTPNEKLFF. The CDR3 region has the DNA TGTGCCTGGATACCCCTTTACGGGACACCGAATGAAAAACTGTTTTTT. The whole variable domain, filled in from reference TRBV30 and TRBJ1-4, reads SQTIHQWPATLVQPVGSPLSLECTVEGTSNPNLYWYRQAAGRGLQLLFYSVGIGQISSEVPQNLSASRPQDRQFILSSKKLLLSDSGFYLCAWIPLYGTPNEKLFFGSGTQLSVL.

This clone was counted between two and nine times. The CDR3 nucleotides are TGTGCCAGCAGCTTAAGCCTAGCGGGAACCACCGGGGAGCTGTTTTTT. Translation gives CASSLSLAGTTGELFF. The chain combines TRBV7-6 with TRBJ2-2, with 9 bases that match TRBD2. This CDR3 has 16 residues. V shed 2 bases, J shed 4 bases, and the junction held 5 bases outside the gene matches. Looked up from germline, CDR1 is SGHVS and CDR2 is FNYEAQ.

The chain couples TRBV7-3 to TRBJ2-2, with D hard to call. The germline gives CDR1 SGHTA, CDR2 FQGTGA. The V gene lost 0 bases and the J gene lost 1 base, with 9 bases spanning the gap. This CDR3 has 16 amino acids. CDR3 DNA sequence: TGTGCCAGCAGCTTAACGAGGCAGTTGAACACCGGGGAGCTGTTTTTT. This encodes CASSLTRQLNTGELFF.

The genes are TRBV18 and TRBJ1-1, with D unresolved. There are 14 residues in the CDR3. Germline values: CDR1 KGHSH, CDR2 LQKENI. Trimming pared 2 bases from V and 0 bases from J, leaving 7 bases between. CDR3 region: CASSPSQMNTEAFF. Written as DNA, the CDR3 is TGTGCCAGCTCACCAAGTCAGATGAACACTGAAGCTTTCTTT.

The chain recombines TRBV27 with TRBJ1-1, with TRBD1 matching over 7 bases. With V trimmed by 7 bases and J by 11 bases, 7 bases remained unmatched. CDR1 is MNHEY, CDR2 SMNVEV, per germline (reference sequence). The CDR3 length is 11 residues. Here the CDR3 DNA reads TGTGCCAGCACAGGGGGGTTAAGTGCTTTCTTT. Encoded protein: CASTGGLSAFF.

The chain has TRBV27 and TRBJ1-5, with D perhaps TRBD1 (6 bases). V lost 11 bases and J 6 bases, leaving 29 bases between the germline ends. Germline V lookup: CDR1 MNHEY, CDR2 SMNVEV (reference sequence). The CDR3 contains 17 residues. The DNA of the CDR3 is TGTGCCGTACAGCCAGAGGGACACACAAAATTGGGTCAGCCCCAGCATTTT. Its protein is CAVQPEGHTKLGQPQHF.

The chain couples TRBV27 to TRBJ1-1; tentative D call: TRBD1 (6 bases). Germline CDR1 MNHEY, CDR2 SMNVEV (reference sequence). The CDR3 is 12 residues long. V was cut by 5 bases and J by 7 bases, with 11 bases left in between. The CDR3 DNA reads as TGTGCCAGCAGTCCCCAAGGGGGTGAAGCTTTCTTT. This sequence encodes CASSPQGGEAFF.